The 27 T cell receptor beta chains reported below all come from one sample, sequenced in a study of CD8 T cells in ankylosing spondylitis. TCRdb used MiXCR to reprocess the 5' RACE reads, holding one entry per CDR3 protein. The sample carries some 200,000 distinct CDR3 sequences, 10% to 15% recorded once. Sequenced: blood, either unsorted or a sorted T cell fraction (not recorded which). Receptors were obtained from a male donor with ankylosing spondylitis or in good health (not recorded which).

This clonotype was seen only a few times. The chain carries TRBV19 and TRBJ2-7; D possibly matches TRBD1 or TRBD2 (6 bases each). The CDR3 contains 16 residues. The V end was cut by 5 bases, the J end by 4 bases, with 21 bases between. The germline V gene has CDR1 LNHDA and CDR2 SQIVND (reference sequence). The CDR3 DNA is TGTGCCAGTAGTCCGCCTGGGGGGCCGGTTGGTTACGAGCAGTACTTC. Translation gives CASSPPGGPVGYEQYF.

The chain employs TRBV27 and TRBJ2-7, with D tentatively TRBD1 (6 bases). The germline CDR1 and CDR2 sequences are MNHEY and SMNVEV (reference sequence). The germline V and J ends were trimmed by 3 bases and 4 bases, with 16 bases remaining between them. The CDR3 totals 15 residues. The CDR3, as DNA: TGTGCCAGCAGTTTGAGTCAGGGGCCTGGTTACGAGCAGTACTTC. Translation: CASSLSQGPGYEQYF.

This rearrangement joins TRBV24-1 to TRBJ2-2; no firm D call. This CDR3 region has 10 residues. Germline V gives CDR1 KGHDR, CDR2 SFDVKD. V was clipped by 11 bases and J by 6 bases, with 6 bases between them. The CDR3 bases are TGTGCCAATTTACCCGGGGAGCTGTTTTTT. This codes for CANLPGELFF.

This clonotype was found many times. The chain carries TRBV25-1 and TRBJ2-5; D gene unclear. Trimming removed 7 bases from V and 1 base from J, with 10 bases in between. The CDR3 consists of 13 residues. CDR1 is MGHDK, CDR2 SYGVNS, per germline. CDR3 nucleotides: TGTGCCAGCAACCAACCTGGCCAAGAGACCCAGTACTTC. It is translated as CASNQPGQETQYF. The variable domain in full, completed from reference TRBV25-1 and TRBJ2-5, reads EADIYQTPRYLVIGTGKKITLECSQTMGHDKMYWYQQDPGMELHLIHYSYGVNSTEKGDLSSESTVSRIRTEHFPLTLESARPSHTSQYLCASNQPGQETQYFGPGTRLLVL.

The table lists this clonotype with many counts. V and J are TRBV5-1 and TRBJ2-1; D ambiguous. V was trimmed by 0 bases and J by 0 bases, leaving 10 bases between them. Germline CDR1 and CDR2: SGHRS and YFSETQ. This CDR3 region has 16 residues. CDR3 in amino acids: CASSLEESSSYNEQFF. The CDR3 DNA reads TGCGCCAGCAGCTTGGAGGAGTCGAGCTCCTACAATGAGCAGTTCTTC.

This clonotype was counted between two and nine times. The CDR3: CASSQVGQTYGYTF. The CDR3 DNA sequence: TGCGCCAGCAGCCAAGTGGGCCAAACCTATGGCTACACCTTC. The chain employs TRBV4-1 and TRBJ1-2, with D uncertain. This CDR3 contains 14 residues. CDR1 is MGHRA and CDR2 is YSYEKL in the germline V gene. Trimming pared 1 base from V and 4 bases from J, leaving 10 bases between.

J is TRBJ1-5 and V is TRBV23-1; TRBD1 matches 7 bases. TRBV23-1 is flagged as an ORF with uncertain function. This CDR3 region has 15 residues. J gave up 3 bases and V 4 bases, and 6 bases lay outside the gene matches. This CDR3 is CASSRRQGPNQPQHF. DNA of the CDR3: TGCGCCAGCAGTCGCCGACAGGGTCCCAATCAGCCCCAGCATTTT.

This clonotype was seen a handful of times. The gene calls are TRBV6-1 and TRBJ1-1; D gene unclear. Germline values: CDR1 MNHNS, CDR2 SASEGT. CDR3 length equals 13 residues. Trimming removed 7 bases at V and 0 bases at J, with 9 bases between. CDR3 amino acids: CASTNQMNTEAFF. The CDR3 nucleotides read TGTGCCAGCACGAACCAAATGAACACTGAAGCTTTCTTT.

This clonotype was counted many times. The V and J genes are TRBV5-1 and TRBJ1-5, with D maybe TRBD1 (5 bases). The germline V and J ends were trimmed by 2 bases and 5 bases, with 11 bases remaining between them. Germline CDR1 and CDR2: SGHRS and YFSETQ. The length of the CDR3 is 14 residues. As DNA, the CDR3 is TGCGCCAGCAGCTTAGGAGACAGTGATCAGCCCCAGCATTTT. It is translated as CASSLGDSDQPQHF.

This clonotype came up a few times. The V and J genes are TRBV24-1 and TRBJ1-1; D gene unclear. This CDR3 has 15 residues. Deletions cut 1 base from V and 6 bases from J, with 14 bases between. Germline CDR1 reads KGHDR; CDR2 reads SFDVKD. The CDR3 spells CATSDLGGREAEAFF. For the CDR3, the DNA is TGTGCCACCAGTGATTTAGGAGGACGGGAGGCTGAAGCTTTCTTT.

This chain links TRBV29-1 with TRBJ2-3, with 11 bases lining up with TRBD2. V dropped 6 bases and J dropped 6; count of bases not matched to a gene: 20. Germline lookup yields CDR1 SQVTM and CDR2 ANQGSEA. This CDR3 has 18 residues. In DNA form, the CDR3 reads TGCAGCGTGGGGGCCTTCCTAGCGGGGGGCCCCCTTACGGATACGCAGTATTTT. Its protein is CSVGAFLAGGPLTDTQYF.

This clonotype came up a few times. The chain links TRBV2 to TRBJ1-2; weak D call: TRBD1 (6 bases). In germline, CDR1 is SNHLY, CDR2 FYNNEI. The CDR3 is 13 amino acids. The V and J ends lost 2 bases and 7 bases respectively, with 11 bases between them. CDR3 in DNA: TGTGCCAGCAGTGAACTGGGGGCGGGTGGCTACACCTTC. It encodes CASSELGAGGYTF.

V usage is TRBV27 and J usage is TRBJ2-7, with D tentatively TRBD2 (5 bases). The CDR3 has 14 residues. Germline loops: CDR1 MNHEY, CDR2 SMNVEV (reference sequence). Trimming left V 4 bases short and J 0 bases short, with 10 bases between. The DNA of the CDR3 is TGTGCCAGCAGTTCACTGCGGGTCTCCTACGAGCAGTACTTC. Translation: CASSSLRVSYEQYF.

V gene TRBV12-3 or TRBV12-4 combines with J gene TRBJ2-5, with D perhaps TRBD1 (5 bases). The CDR3 runs to 14 residues. The V and J ends lost 5 bases and 2 bases respectively, with 12 bases between them. CDR3 nucleotide sequence: TGTGCCAGCAGTCCTTCAGGGCCTCAAGAGACCCAGTACTTC. Its translation is CASSPSGPQETQYF.

J is TRBJ2-1 and V is TRBV5-1, with 13 nucleotides matching TRBD2. CDR3 length: 20 residues. The germline V gene has CDR1 SGHRS and CDR2 YFSETQ. Trimming took 0 bases from V and 0 from J; bases not matched to a gene: 9. CDR3 coding DNA: TGCGCCAGCAGCTTGGGGGTACTAGCGGGAGGGTCGGGCTCCTACAATGAGCAGTTCTTC. It yields the protein CASSLGVLAGGSGSYNEQFF.

V is TRBV27 and J is TRBJ2-3, with D unclear. Germline CDR1 is MNHEY and CDR2 is SMNVEV (reference sequence). The CDR3 contains 12 residues. V was shortened by 6 bases and J by 0 bases, with 4 bases between the two germline ends. The DNA for the CDR3 is TGTGCCAGCAGGACTAGCACAGATACGCAGTATTTT. It encodes CASRTSTDTQYF.

The genes are TRBV6-1 and TRBJ1-2, with D perhaps TRBD1 (6 bases). Trimming stripped 6 bases from V and 8 bases from J, with 16 bases between. This CDR3 is 13 amino acids long. Germline CDR1 reads MNHNS; CDR2 reads SASEGT. The CDR3 spells CASSPPNREGYTF. Written as DNA, the CDR3 is TGTGCCAGCAGCCCCCCCAACAGGGAGGGCTACACCTTC.

The chain uses TRBV29-1 and TRBJ1-2; 8 bases are a match to TRBD1. The CDR3 spans 14 residues. Germline V gives CDR1 SQVTM, CDR2 ANQGSEA. The V gene end was trimmed by 0 bases and the J gene end by 4 bases; junction bases not matched to a gene: 4. The CDR3 DNA is TGCAGCGTTGAAGAGGACAGGGCGTTCTATGGCTACACCTTC. It encodes CSVEEDRAFYGYTF.

This clonotype was found a few times. The chain uses TRBV30 and TRBJ1-2; D possibly corresponds to TRBD1 (6 bases). The CDR3 spans 16 residues. The V end was cut by 3 bases, the J end by 0 bases, with 17 bases between. Germline V CDR1 and CDR2: GTSNPN, SVGIG (reference sequence). The CDR3 sequence: CAWRGGTGIPNYGYTF. The CDR3 coding sequence is TGTGCCTGGAGAGGTGGTACAGGGATTCCTAACTATGGCTACACCTTC.

Only a few counts were recorded for this clonotype. V and J are TRBV29-1 and TRBJ1-2; D possibly corresponds to TRBD1 (6 bases). CDR1 is SQVTM, CDR2 ANQGSEA, per germline. Deletions cut 0 bases from V and 2 bases from J, with 13 bases between. The CDR3 covers 15 residues. Here the CDR3 reads CSVEDRTVSNYGYTF. The CDR3 DNA sequence: TGCAGCGTTGAAGATCGGACAGTCTCCAACTATGGCTACACCTTC.

The rearrangement joins TRBV10-2 to TRBJ1-5; D remains ambiguous. Per the germline V gene, CDR1 is WSHSY and CDR2 is SAAADI. V was cut by 3 bases and J by 7 bases, with 13 bases left in between. The CDR3 is 14 amino acids. The CDR3: CASSEMADWQPQHF. The DNA of the CDR3 is TGCGCCAGCAGTGAAATGGCAGATTGGCAGCCCCAGCATTTT.

This clonotype was detected a few times. This chain joins TRBV11-2 and TRBJ2-2; D remains unclear. Trimming stripped 0 bases from V and 2 bases from J, with 16 bases between. This CDR3 has 18 amino acids. Germline V gene lookup returns CDR1 SGHAT and CDR2 FQNNGV. This CDR3 reads CASSLDRSISLNTGELFF. The CDR3 nucleotides read TGTGCCAGCAGCTTAGATCGAAGTATTAGCTTAAACACCGGGGAGCTGTTTTTT.

This chain uses TRBV4-1 with TRBJ1-6; D gene uncertain. CDR1 and CDR2 from the germline V gene are MGHRA and YSYEKL. The CDR3 has 13 amino acids. Trimming removed 5 bases at V and 7 bases at J, with 9 bases between. CDR3 protein: CASSKEGNSPLHF. The CDR3 DNA is TGCGCCAGCAGCAAGGAAGGGAATTCACCCCTCCACTTT.

This clonotype came up many times. The chain recombines TRBV29-1 with TRBJ2-1, with 12 bases aligning to TRBD2. CDR3 length: 15 amino acids. CDR1 and CDR2 from the germline V gene are SQVTM and ANQGSEA. The junction had 9 bases not matched to a gene; V was cut back by 2 bases and J by 10 bases. DNA of the CDR3: TGCAGCGTTGAACCCCTAGCGGGAGGGCCTAGGGAGCAGTTCTTC. Its protein is CSVEPLAGGPREQFF.

V is TRBV6-5 and J is TRBJ2-2, with D perhaps matching TRBD1 or TRBD2 (5 bases each). The V gene's germline CDR1 is MNHEY and CDR2 SVGAGI. Trimming left V 3 bases short and J 8 bases short, with 10 bases between. The CDR3 runs to 13 residues. The CDR3 is CASSYQGEGELFF. CDR3 DNA: TGTGCCAGCAGTTATCAGGGAGAAGGGGAGCTGTTTTTT.

The V and J genes are TRBV20-1 and TRBJ2-1; 8 positions agree with TRBD2. The CDR3 loop spans 17 amino acids. Looked up from germline, CDR1 is DFQATT and CDR2 is SNEGSKA (reference sequence). V lost 5 bases, J lost 5 bases, and 17 bases stayed unmatched. The CDR3 is CSAPEGMGRGVDNEQFF. CDR3 sequence (DNA): TGCAGTGCTCCAGAGGGGATGGGGCGGGGGGTTGACAATGAGCAGTTCTTC.

This clonotype has more than one count but fewer than ten. The chain joins TRBV7-2 to TRBJ2-1, with 8 positions matching TRBD2. The V segment lost 4 bases and the J segment 8 bases; nucleotides outside the gene matches: 13. The CDR3 runs 16 residues. The germline V gene has CDR1 SGHTA and CDR2 FQGNSA. The CDR3 region is CASSSLAGMSGDEQFF. CDR3 sequence (DNA): TGTGCCAGCAGCTCCTTAGCGGGAATGTCGGGGGATGAGCAGTTCTTC.